The rows below give T cell receptor beta chains drawn from one sample of a study of sequential checkpoint blockade in melanoma. Some clones are missing from TCRdb's copy, which holds only in-frame ones; the method was immunoSEQ multiplex PCR. This sample carries roughly 2,500 clones, roughly a quarter of them seen once, and the ten largest clones take roughly 10%. The sequenced sample was tumor tissue (inferred from file names), obtained from a patient given nivolumab and ipilimumab in sequence. Receptors originate from a human donor with melanoma. Each CDR3 is given with its conserved first and last residue. The order of the fields is D gene, J gene, V gene, clone size, CDR3 DNA, CDR3 protein. The D gene is left open where the match is weak. Clone size is not always given. Where it is, it says once, few, many or a class for expanded clones.

D: TRBD1
J: TRBJ2-5
V: TRBV6-8
size: few
DNA: TGTGCCAGCAGTGGGAGACAGGGGTCGGAGACCCAGTACTTC
CDR3: CASSGRQGSETQYF

D: NA
J: TRBJ2-7
V: TRBV19
size: NA
DNA: TGTGCCAGTAGTATGGGGCTAACCTACGAGCAGTACTTC
CDR3: CASSMGLTYEQYF

D: NA
J: TRBJ1-1
V: TRBV30
size: NA
DNA: TGTGCCTGGAGTGTAGGAGCTAACACTGAAGCTTTCTTT
CDR3: CAWSVGANTEAFF

D: NA
J: TRBJ1-5
V: TRBV19
size: NA
DNA: TGTGCCAGTTGGGGAAGGGGGTACGCTAATCAGCCCCAGCATTTT
CDR3: CASWGRGYANQPQHF

D: NA
J: TRBJ1-3
V: TRBV9
size: few
DNA: TGTGCCAGCTCAATGGGGTCGGGTGGAAACACCATATATTTT
CDR3: CASSMGSGGNTIYF

D: TRBD1
J: TRBJ1-1
V: TRBV29-1
size: NA
DNA: TGCAGCGTTGAGGGGACAGGGGTGACTGAAGCTTTCTTT
CDR3: CSVEGTGVTEAFF

D: NA
J: TRBJ2-5
V: TRBV18
size: NA
DNA: TGTGCCAGCTCACCTTCTCCTCGGGAGACCCAGTACTTC
CDR3: CASSPSPRETQYF

D: TRBD2
J: TRBJ2-7
V: TRBV6-8
size: NA
DNA: TGTGCCAGCAGTTGGAGCGGGGGGGCCTCCGAGCAGTACTTC
CDR3: CASSWSGGASEQYF

D: TRBD1
J: TRBJ1-3
V: TRBV6-8
size: NA
DNA: TGTGCCAGCAGTGCCGACAGGGGAGACTCCGGAAACACCATATATTTT
CDR3: CASSADRGDSGNTIYF

D: TRBD1
J: TRBJ2-5
V: TRBV6-8
size: NA
DNA: TGTGCCAGCAGTGTCAATCCGGGACAGGGTCATGAGACCCAGTACTTC
CDR3: CASSVNPGQGHETQYF

D: NA
J: TRBJ1-3
V: TRBV30
size: NA
DNA: TGTGCCTGGACCGGCGGGGGGAACACCATATATTTT
CDR3: CAWTGGGNTIYF

D: NA
J: TRBJ2-7
V: TRBV11-3
size: NA
DNA: TGTGCCAGCAGCTCGAGCCGGGACACCTACGAGCAGTACTTC
CDR3: CASSSSRDTYEQYF

D: NA
J: TRBJ2-5
V: TRBV7-1
size: few
DNA: TGTGCCAGCAGCCCGACTAGACCAGAGACCCAGTACTTC
CDR3: CASSPTRPETQYF

D: TRBD2
J: TRBJ2-3
V: TRBV29-1
size: NA
DNA: TGCAGCGTTGAAGATCCCCTAGCGGGGGCCACAGATACGCAGTATTTT
CDR3: CSVEDPLAGATDTQYF

D: NA
J: TRBJ1-2
V: TRBV6-1
size: few
DNA: TGTGCCAGCAGTGAAGCAGGACTCGGACGCTATGGCTACACCTTC
CDR3: CASSEAGLGRYGYTF

D: NA
J: TRBJ2-5
V: TRBV10-2
size: NA
DNA: TGCGCCAGCAAAGGGGGGTCCAGGCGAACTCAAGAGACCCAGTACTTC
CDR3: CASKGGSRRTQETQYF

D: NA
J: TRBJ2-1
V: TRBV28
size: NA
DNA: TGTGCCAGCAGTTTAATATCCGGGGTAGGATCCCGGCATGAGCAGTTCTTC
CDR3: CASSLISGVGSRHEQFF

D: NA
J: TRBJ2-5
V: TRBV6-8
size: medium-sized
DNA: TGTGCCAGCAGTTACGCGGTACAGGGTTACGAGACCCAGTACTTC
CDR3: CASSYAVQGYETQYF

D: TRBD2
J: TRBJ2-2
V: TRBV6-8
size: large
DNA: TGTGCCAGCAGTGGCATAGCGGGCGACACCGGGGAGCTGTTTTTT
CDR3: CASSGIAGDTGELFF

D: NA
J: TRBJ2-7
V: TRBV28
size: NA
DNA: TGTGCCAGCAGTATCCTTTCAGGCCTCTACGAGCAGTACTTC
CDR3: CASSILSGLYEQYF

D: NA
J: TRBJ2-3
V: TRBV6-8
size: few
DNA: TGTGCCAGCAGTTTGGATAGGGGGGGACAGACAACAGATACGCAGTATTTT
CDR3: CASSLDRGGQTTDTQYF

D: TRBD2
J: TRBJ2-5
V: TRBV6-8
size: few
DNA: TGTGCCAGCAGCCCTAGCGGGGGACTACAAGAGACCCAGTACTTC
CDR3: CASSPSGGLQETQYF

D: NA
J: TRBJ1-1
V: TRBV28
size: few
DNA: TGTGCCAGCAGGGGATTAGCCAGGACATCTCGGTGGGACACTGAAGCTTTCTTT
CDR3: CASRGLARTSRWDTEAFF

D: TRBD2
J: TRBJ2-5
V: TRBV7-1
size: few
DNA: TGTGCCAGCAGCCCCCAGCGGGGGCAAGAGACCCAGTACTTC
CDR3: CASSPQRGQETQYF

D: TRBD1
J: TRBJ1-4
V: TRBV6-8
size: few
DNA: TGTGCCAGAGACAGGGAGGGAGGTGAAAAACTGTTTTTT
CDR3: CARDREGGEKLFF

D: NA
J: TRBJ2-5
V: TRBV10-2
size: large
DNA: TGCGCCAGCAGTGAAAGGGAAGAGACCCAGTACTTC
CDR3: CASSEREETQYF

D: NA
J: TRBJ1-2
V: TRBV9
size: NA
DNA: TGTGCCAGCAGCGTAGTGGAGGGTGATGGCTACACCTTC
CDR3: CASSVVEGDGYTF

D: TRBD1
J: TRBJ2-5
V: TRBV30
size: NA
DNA: TGTGCCTGGAGTTTAGGGGGCATGGAGACCCAGTACTTC
CDR3: CAWSLGGMETQYF

D: TRBD2
J: TRBJ2-3
V: TRBV6-7
size: NA
DNA: TGTGCCAGCAGTTACGAAGGGACTAGCGGGGGGGCCGCGTATTTT
CDR3: CASSYEGTSGGAAYF

D: NA
J: TRBJ2-5
V: TRBV6-8
size: few
DNA: TGTGCCAGCAGTAGGACAGTCCAAGAACCCCAGTACTTC
CDR3: CASSRTVQEPQYF

D: NA
J: TRBJ2-3
V: TRBV11-3
size: NA
DNA: TGTGCCAGCAGCTTAGAGACTTCGGTTACAGATACGCAGTATTTT
CDR3: CASSLETSVTDTQYF

D: NA
J: TRBJ2-1
V: TRBV10-2
size: few
DNA: TGCGCCAGCAGTTACAAGAACGGGGGCGGGGAGTTCTTC
CDR3: CASSYKNGGGEFF

D: NA
J: TRBJ2-5
V: TRBV18
size: NA
DNA: TGTGCCAGCTCTCCGGGGGGCGCCCAAGAGACCCAGTACTTC
CDR3: CASSPGGAQETQYF